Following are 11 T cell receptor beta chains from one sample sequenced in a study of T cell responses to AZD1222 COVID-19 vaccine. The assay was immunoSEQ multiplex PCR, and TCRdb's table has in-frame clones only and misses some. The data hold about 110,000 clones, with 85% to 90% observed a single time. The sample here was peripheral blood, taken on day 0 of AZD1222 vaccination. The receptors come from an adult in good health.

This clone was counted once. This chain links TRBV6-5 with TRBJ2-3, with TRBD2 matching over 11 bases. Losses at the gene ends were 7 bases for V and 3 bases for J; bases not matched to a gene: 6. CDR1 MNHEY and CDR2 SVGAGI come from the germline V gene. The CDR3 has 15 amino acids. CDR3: CASTRLAGKTDTQYF. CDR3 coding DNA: TGTGCCAGCACTAGACTAGCGGGAAAGACAGATACGCAGTATTTT.

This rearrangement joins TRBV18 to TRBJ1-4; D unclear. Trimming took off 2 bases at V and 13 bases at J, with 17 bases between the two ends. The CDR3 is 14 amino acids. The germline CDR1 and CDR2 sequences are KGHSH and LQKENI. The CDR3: CASSPKVTENGLFF. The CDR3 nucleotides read TGTGCCAGCTCACCAAAGGTAACAGAGAATGGACTGTTTTTT.

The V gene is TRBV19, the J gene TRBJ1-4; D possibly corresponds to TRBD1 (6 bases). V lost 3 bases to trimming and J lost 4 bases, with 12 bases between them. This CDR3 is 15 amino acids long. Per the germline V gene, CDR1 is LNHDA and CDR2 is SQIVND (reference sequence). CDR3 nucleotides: TGTGCCAGTAGTATGGACTGGGGGCGTAATGAAAAACTGTTTTTT. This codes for CASSMDWGRNEKLFF.

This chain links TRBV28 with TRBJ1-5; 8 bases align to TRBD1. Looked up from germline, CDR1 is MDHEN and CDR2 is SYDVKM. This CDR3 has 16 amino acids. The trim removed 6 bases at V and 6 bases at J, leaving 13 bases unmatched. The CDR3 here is CASRSRGLKIGQPQHF. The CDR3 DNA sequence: TGTGCCAGCAGGTCCAGGGGGCTTAAGATCGGTCAGCCCCAGCATTTT.

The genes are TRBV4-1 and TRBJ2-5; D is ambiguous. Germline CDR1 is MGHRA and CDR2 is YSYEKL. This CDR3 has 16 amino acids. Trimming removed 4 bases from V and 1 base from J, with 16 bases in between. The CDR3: CASSPFRDVTQETQYF. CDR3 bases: TGCGCCAGCAGCCCGTTTCGCGATGTTACCCAAGAGACCCAGTACTTC.

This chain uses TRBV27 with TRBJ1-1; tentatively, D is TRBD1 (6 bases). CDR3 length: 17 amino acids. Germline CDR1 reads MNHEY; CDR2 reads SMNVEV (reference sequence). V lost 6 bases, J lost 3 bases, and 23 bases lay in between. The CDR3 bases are TGTGCCAGCAGCCTCAACGGACAGCCACTTAGGGACACTGAAGCTTTCTTT. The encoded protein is CASSLNGQPLRDTEAFF.

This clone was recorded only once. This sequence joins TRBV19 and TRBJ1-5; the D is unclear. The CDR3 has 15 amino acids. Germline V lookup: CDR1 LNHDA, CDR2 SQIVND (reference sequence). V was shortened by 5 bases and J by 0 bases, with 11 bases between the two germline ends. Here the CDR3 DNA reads TGTGCCAGTAGTGACCGTGCCTATAGCAATCAGCCCCAGCATTTT. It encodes CASSDRAYSNQPQHF.

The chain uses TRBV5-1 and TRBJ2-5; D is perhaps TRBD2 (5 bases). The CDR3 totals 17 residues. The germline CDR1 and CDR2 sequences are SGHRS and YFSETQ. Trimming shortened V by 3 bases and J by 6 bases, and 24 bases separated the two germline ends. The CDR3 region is CASSSGGFAGWEQTQYF. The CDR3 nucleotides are TGCGCCAGCAGCTCTGGAGGATTTGCAGGTTGGGAGCAGACCCAGTACTTC.

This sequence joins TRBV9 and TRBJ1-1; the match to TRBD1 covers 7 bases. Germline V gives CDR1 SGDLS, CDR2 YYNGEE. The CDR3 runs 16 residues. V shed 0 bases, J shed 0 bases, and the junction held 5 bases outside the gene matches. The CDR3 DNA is TGTGCCAGCAGCGTAGACGCGGGACAGATGAACACTGAAGCTTTCTTT. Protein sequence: CASSVDAGQMNTEAFF.

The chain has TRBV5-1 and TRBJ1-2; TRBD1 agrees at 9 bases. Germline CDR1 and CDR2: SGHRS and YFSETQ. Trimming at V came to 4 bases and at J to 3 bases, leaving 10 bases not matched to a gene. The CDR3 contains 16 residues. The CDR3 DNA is TGCGCCAGCAGCACACAGGGGGCTTCTTCTGACTATGGCTACACCTTC. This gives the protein CASSTQGASSDYGYTF.

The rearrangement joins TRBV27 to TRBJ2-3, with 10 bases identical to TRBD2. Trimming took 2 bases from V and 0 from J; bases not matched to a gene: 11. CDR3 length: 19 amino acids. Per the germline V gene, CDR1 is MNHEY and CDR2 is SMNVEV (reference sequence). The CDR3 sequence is CASSLLFSSGSPSTDTQYF. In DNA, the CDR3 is TGTGCCAGCAGTTTACTGTTCTCTAGCGGGAGTCCTAGCACAGATACGCAGTATTTT.